This T cell receptor (beta chain) was sequenced during a study of T cell repertoires in cytomegalovirus infection. The overall study: Evidence of both CMV infection and a matching HLA type came from public TCR beta signatures. General study findings and limits: People with CMV and the relevant HLA were identified by cumulative public TCR beta family frequency. HLA-C-restricted CMV-specific TCR beta clonotypes were dominant in the ex vivo response.

TCRdb analysed the reads with MiXCR anew, one entry per CDR3 protein. The repertoire holds some 300,000 distinct CDR3 sequences, approximately 10% seen once, with about 2.3% in the top ten. CDR3 length: 13 residues. The germline V gene encodes CDR1 SGHTA and CDR2 FQGNSA. The V and J ends lost 5 bases and 4 bases respectively, with 11 bases between them. This clonotype has at least ten counts. The target antigen is unknown. The clonotype was recovered from a human donor in good health (CMV status not recorded). Some clones in this sample may be carry-over from other donors' samples. Sequencing was carried out using PBMCs. This chain links TRBV7-2 with TRBJ1-2; no clear D gene. The CDR3 nucleotides read TGTGCCAGCAGCCTTGGAGAGCGCTATGGCTACACCTTC. Translation gives CASSLGERYGYTF.